These 18 T cell receptor beta chains were sequenced from one sample in a study of blood T cell repertoires in COVID-19. Clones were sequenced by immunoSEQ multiplex PCR, and TCRdb holds only the in-frame ones, with some missing. Of 300,000 to 450,000 clones in the sample, 80% to 90% were seen once. The sequenced material came from peripheral blood. The origin of the receptors is a woman in her thirties with COVID-19, enrolled during active disease.

The sample holds one count of this clone. The genes are TRBV6-2 or TRBV6-3 and TRBJ2-5; a weak D match, TRBD2 (6 bases). The CDR3 has 13 residues. CDR1 and CDR2 from the germline V gene are MNHEY and SVGEGT. Trimming removed 5 bases from V and 5 bases from J, with 12 bases in between. The CDR3 region is CASSLGRVETQYF. In DNA form, the CDR3 reads TGTGCCAGCAGTCTCGGGAGAGTGGAGACCCAGTACTTC.

This clone appeared once. The rearrangement links TRBV2 to TRBJ2-1; D is perhaps TRBD2 (6 bases). CDR3 length: 13 residues. Looked up from germline, CDR1 is SNHLY and CDR2 is FYNNEI. V dropped 2 bases and J dropped 11 bases, with 13 bases sitting between them. This CDR3 is CASSELSGGKQFF. The CDR3 nucleotides are TGTGCCAGCAGTGAACTATCTGGCGGGAAGCAGTTCTTC.

The V gene is TRBV28, the J gene TRBJ1-5; possibly TRBD1 for D (5 bases). Trimming took 6 bases from V and 7 from J, leaving 16 bases between them. Germline V gene data show CDR1 as MDHEN and CDR2 as SYDVKM. CDR3 length: 14 residues. This chain's CDR3 is CASRRAGFGQPQHF. Written as DNA, the CDR3 is TGTGCCAGCAGGAGAGCAGGGTTCGGGCAGCCCCAGCATTTT.

CDR3 coding DNA: TGTGCCAGCAGCAAAGTAAGCGGGAAAGGGGTTTACGAGCAGTACTTC. It codes for CASSKVSGKGVYEQYF. The chain links TRBV21-1 to TRBJ2-7; the table's D call of TRBD2 was not tested on the DNA. TRBV21-1 is termed a pseudogene. CDR3 length: 16 amino acids.

The J gene is TRBJ2-3, the V gene TRBV10-3; TRBD1 agrees at 7 bases. The CDR3 has 13 amino acids. The germline gives CDR1 ENHRY, CDR2 SYGVKD. Losses at the gene ends were 11 bases for V and 4 bases for J; bases not matched to a gene: 9. The CDR3 protein is CAVEPTGADTQYF. CDR3 sequence (DNA): TGTGCCGTCGAGCCCACAGGGGCAGATACGCAGTATTTT.

The chain recombines TRBV7-9 with TRBJ1-5; 9 positions agree with TRBD1. This CDR3 comprises 17 residues. V lost 1 base and J lost 4; bases outside the gene matches: 8. Germline V gene lookup returns CDR1 SEHNR and CDR2 FQNEAQ (reference sequence). The CDR3 protein is CASSLDEDRGWNQPQHF. DNA of the CDR3: TGTGCCAGCAGCTTAGATGAGGACAGGGGATGGAATCAGCCCCAGCATTTT.

The chain has TRBV4-3 and TRBJ2-7; perhaps TRBD1 as D (5 bases). This CDR3 region has 15 residues. With 1 base removed from V and 0 bases from J, the gap between germline ends came to 10 bases. Germline V gene lookup returns CDR1 LGHNA and CDR2 YSLEER. This chain's CDR3 is CASSQGTLSSYEQYF. The CDR3, as DNA: TGCGCCAGCAGCCAAGGGACACTAAGCTCCTACGAGCAGTACTTC.

The CDR3 bases are TGTGCCAGCAGCTCGAGGGACAGGGCGAGCACGCAGTATTTT. Amino acids: CASSSRDRASTQYF. The chain carries TRBV7-2 and TRBJ2-3, with TRBD1 matching over 9 bases. This CDR3 has 14 residues. Germline-derived CDR1 and CDR2 are SGHTA and FQGNSA. Trimming cost V 4 bases and J 9 bases; bases outside gene matches: 8.

The chain carries TRBV19 and TRBJ1-2; 10 bases are shared with TRBD1. V shed 4 bases, J shed 2 bases, and the junction held 4 bases outside the gene matches. Per the germline V gene, CDR1 is LNHDA and CDR2 is SQIVND (reference sequence). There are 15 residues in the CDR3. The CDR3 DNA is TGTGCCAGTAGTAGACCGGGACAGGGGAACTATGGCTACACCTTC. Protein: CASSRPGQGNYGYTF.

The chain links TRBV5-8 to TRBJ2-7; the D is unclear. The CDR3 runs to 13 residues. Germline V gene lookup returns CDR1 SGHTS and CDR2 YDEGEE. V was cut by 4 bases and J by 1 base, with 9 bases left in between. The CDR3 nucleotides read TGTGCCAGCAGCGCTGGAGAGTCCTACGAGCAGTACTTC. This sequence encodes CASSAGESYEQYF.

This chain uses TRBV3-1 (or the pseudogene TRBV3-2) with TRBJ2-5; 9 bases are shared with TRBD2. CDR1 and CDR2 (germline): LGHDT, YNNKEL (reference sequence). The CDR3 is 17 residues long. The ends lost 1 base at V and 5 bases at J; junction bases unmatched: 11. The CDR3 coding sequence is TGTGCCAGCAGCCAAGGGCGAAGCGGGAGGCTGGGGGAGACCCAGTACTTC. It codes for CASSQGRSGRLGETQYF.

For the CDR3, the DNA is TGTGCCAGCAGCCTCTTCAATCAGCCCCAGCATTTT. Protein: CASSLFNQPQHF. The chain links TRBV5-6 to TRBJ1-5; D gene ambiguous. Trimming took off 4 bases at V and 3 bases at J, with 5 bases between the two ends. Germline V gene sequence: CDR1 SGHDT, CDR2 YYEEEE. CDR3 length equals 12 residues.

The gene calls are TRBV6-1 and TRBJ2-3, with 14 bases identical to TRBD2. CDR1 MNHNS and CDR2 SASEGT come from the germline V gene. The CDR3 spans 16 residues. Trimming removed 2 bases from V and 5 bases from J; junction bases left unmatched: 3. CDR3 residues: CASSETGLAGVDTQYF. CDR3 in DNA: TGTGCCAGCAGTGAAACGGGACTAGCGGGAGTAGATACGCAGTATTTT.

This clone was seen only a few times. Other DNA sequences in this specimen translate into the identical CDR3. In nucleotides, the CDR3 is TGCGCCAGCAGCTTGGGGGACTCATCCTACAATGAGCAGTTCTTC. Translating gives CASSLGDSSYNEQFF. The chain has TRBV5-1 and TRBJ2-1; possibly TRBD2 for D (6 bases). The length of the CDR3 is 15 residues. Germline values: CDR1 SGHRS, CDR2 YFSETQ. Between the trimmed V and J ends, which lost 0 bases and 1 base, there was a span of 8 bases.

This chain connects TRBV6-1 to TRBJ1-1; 12 bases map to TRBD1. This CDR3 contains 17 residues. V was clipped by 2 bases and J by 0 bases; unmatched bases: 4. CDR1 and CDR2 (germline): MNHNS, SASEGT. The CDR3 DNA reads as TGTGCCAGCAGTGAATGGGACAGGGGGCCAGTGAACACTGAAGCTTTCTTT. Encoded protein: CASSEWDRGPVNTEAFF.

The CDR3 loop reads CASSLLAGGPAEQYF. The CDR3, as DNA: TGTGCCAGCAGCCTCTTAGCGGGAGGACCGGCCGAGCAGTACTTC. The J gene is TRBJ2-7, the V gene TRBV14, with TRBD2 matching over 10 bases. J lost 6 bases, V lost 4 bases, and 9 bases had no gene match. Per the germline V gene, CDR1 is SGHDN and CDR2 is FVKESK. The CDR3 extends over 15 amino acids.

V gene TRBV9 combines with J gene TRBJ2-2; a possible D gene is TRBD2 (6 bases). The V end was cut by 0 bases, the J end by 0 bases, with 6 bases between. Germline-derived CDR1 and CDR2 are SGDLS and YYNGEE. CDR3 length: 15 amino acids. This CDR3 is CASSVGLANTGELFF. As DNA, the CDR3 is TGTGCCAGCAGCGTAGGACTAGCGAACACCGGGGAGCTGTTTTTT.

This chain links TRBV12-3 or TRBV12-4 with TRBJ1-4; TRBD1 matches at 7 bases. This CDR3 region has 13 residues. Germline trimming cut 5 bases from V and 10 bases from J; bases unmatched to any gene: 7. The CDR3 region is CASSLGQSGKLFF. The CDR3 DNA reads TGTGCCAGCAGTCTGGGACAGTCAGGAAAACTGTTTTTT.